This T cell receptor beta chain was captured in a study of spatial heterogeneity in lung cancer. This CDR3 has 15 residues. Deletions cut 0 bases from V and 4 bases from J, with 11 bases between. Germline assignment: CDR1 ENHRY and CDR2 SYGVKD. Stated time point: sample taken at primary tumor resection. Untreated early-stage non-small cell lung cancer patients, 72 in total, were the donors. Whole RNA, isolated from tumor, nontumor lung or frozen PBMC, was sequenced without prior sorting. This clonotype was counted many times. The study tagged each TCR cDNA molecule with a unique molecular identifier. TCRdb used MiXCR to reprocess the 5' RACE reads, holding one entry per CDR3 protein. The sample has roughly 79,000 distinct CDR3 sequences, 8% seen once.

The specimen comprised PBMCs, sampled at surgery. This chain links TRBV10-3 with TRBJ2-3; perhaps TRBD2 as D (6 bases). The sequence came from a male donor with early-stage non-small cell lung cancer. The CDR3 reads CAISESGGTADTQYF. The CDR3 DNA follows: TGTGCCATCAGTGAGTCTGGAGGGACGGCAGATACGCAGTATTTT.